Listed below are T cell receptor beta chains from one sample, sequenced in a study of cytomegalovirus exposure and HLA in healthy donors. Method: immunoSEQ multiplex PCR; TCRdb's copy keeps in-frame clones and lacks some. The repertoire includes about 140,000 clones, about 75% of them detected once, and around 11% sits in the top ten. Sequencing input: PBMCs. These receptors were collected from a young man in good health and CMV-seropositive. Both conserved end residues are part of each CDR3. A D gene is named only where the DNA matches it firmly. Size is stated for part of the rows, as once, few or many counts, or as a class when the clone is expanded.

v_gene: TRBV28; abundance: NA; d_gene: TRBD1; j_gene: TRBJ2-1; CDR3aa: CASSLRDRVFDEQFF; CDR3nt: TGTGCCAGCAGTTTAAGGGACAGGGTATTTGATGAGCAGTTCTTC
v_gene: TRBV5-6; abundance: NA; d_gene: NA; j_gene: TRBJ1-5; CDR3aa: CASSRGGTGAQHF; CDR3nt: TGTGCCAGCAGCCGGGGGGGGACTGGTGCGCAGCATTTT
v_gene: TRBV15; abundance: NA; d_gene: NA; j_gene: TRBJ2-1; CDR3aa: CATSARGSTYNEQFF; CDR3nt: TGTGCCACCAGCGCAAGGGGCTCTACCTACAATGAGCAGTTCTTC
v_gene: TRBV7-2; abundance: NA; d_gene: TRBD1; j_gene: TRBJ1-2; CDR3aa: CASSRDRETGYTF; CDR3nt: TGTGCCAGCAGCCGAGACAGGGAGACCGGCTACACCTTC
v_gene: TRBV27; abundance: NA; d_gene: NA; j_gene: TRBJ2-7; CDR3aa: CASRAHSGLRSYEQYF; CDR3nt: TGTGCCAGCAGGGCGCATTCGGGACTCCGCTCCTACGAGCAGTACTTC
v_gene: TRBV28; abundance: NA; d_gene: NA; j_gene: TRBJ1-4; CDR3aa: CASSSSAWLGEKLFF; CDR3nt: TGTGCCAGCAGTTCCTCGGCATGGCTAGGCGAAAAACTGTTTTTT
v_gene: TRBV7-9; abundance: many; d_gene: NA; j_gene: TRBJ2-7; CDR3aa: CASSLGGSSAYEQYF; CDR3nt: TGTGCCAGCAGCTTAGGGGGGTCTAGCGCCTACGAGCAGTACTTC
v_gene: TRBV25-1; abundance: once; d_gene: TRBD2; j_gene: TRBJ2-1; CDR3aa: CASTASSGVYNEQFF; CDR3nt: TGTGCCAGCACCGCCTCTAGCGGGGTTTACAATGAGCAGTTCTTC
v_gene: TRBV7-2; abundance: NA; d_gene: TRBD1; j_gene: TRBJ1-3; CDR3aa: CASSPTGTASGNTIYF; CDR3nt: TGTGCCAGCAGCCCCACCGGGACAGCCTCTGGAAACACCATATATTTT
v_gene: TRBV2; abundance: NA; d_gene: NA; j_gene: TRBJ1-1; CDR3aa: CASRRTEAFF; CDR3nt: TGTGCCAGCAGGAGAACTGAAGCTTTCTTT